This is a list of T cell receptor beta chains from one sample in a study of identical twins. One entry per CDR3 protein results from TCRdb running MiXCR on the 5' RACE reads. The data contain approximately 620,000 distinct CDR3 sequences, approximately 9% of them singletons. The data also belong to a second study, concerning yellow fever vaccine responses in identical twins.

Sample: PBMCs. These receptors were obtained from a woman between 18 and 30 years old in good health. Both conserved end residues are part of each CDR3. D genes are given only for firm matches. Clone size is given for some rows only: seen once, a few or many times, or a class if the clone is expanded.

size	V	D	J	CDR3	DNA
many	TRBV6-5	NA	TRBJ2-3	CASSYYGMGVSDTQYF	TGTGCCAGCAGTTACTATGGGATGGGGGTATCAGATACGCAGTATTTT
NA	TRBV10-3	NA	TRBJ2-5	CAISEPEGASAYF	TGTGCCATCAGTGAGCCGGAGGGGGCCTCTGCGTACTTC
many	TRBV29-1	NA	TRBJ1-2	CSVEGPQGNYGYTF	TGCAGCGTTGAAGGTCCACAGGGTAACTATGGCTACACCTTC
few	TRBV6-5	TRBD2	TRBJ2-7	CASSYSGRVYEQYF	TGTGCCAGCAGTTACAGCGGGAGAGTGTACGAGCAGTACTTC
NA	TRBV20-1	NA	TRBJ2-5	CSASRGRGYQETQYF	TGCAGTGCTAGCCGGGGGCGCGGGTACCAAGAGACCCAGTACTTC
NA	TRBV15	TRBD2	TRBJ2-7	CATSRGEREGPEQYF	TGTGCCACCAGCAGAGGGGAGCGGGAGGGCCCCGAGCAGTACTTC
NA	TRBV10-3	TRBD1	TRBJ1-2	CAISATGAGAIYGYTF	TGTGCCATCAGTGCGACAGGGGCAGGGGCCATCTATGGCTACACCTTC
NA	TRBV14	NA	TRBJ2-7	CASSQTGTQSYEQYF	TGTGCCAGCAGCCAAACCGGGACGCAATCCTACGAGCAGTACTTC
NA	TRBV7-9	NA	TRBJ2-1	CASSLVVTLDRYNEQFF	TGTGCCAGCAGCTTAGTCGTTACCCTAGACAGGTACAATGAGCAGTTCTTC
NA	TRBV6-1	NA	TRBJ2-3	CASSPLVVVGSTSTDTQYF	TGTGCCAGCAGCCCGCTGGTAGTGGTCGGGTCTACTAGCACAGATACGCAGTATTTT
NA	TRBV12-3/TRBV12-4	NA	TRBJ2-3	CASSPSTSSTDTQYF	TGTGCCAGCAGTCCCTCGACATCTAGCACAGATACGCAGTATTTT
NA	TRBV12-5	NA	TRBJ2-2	CASGHPGVNTGELFF	TGTGCTAGTGGCCACCCAGGGGTTAACACCGGGGAGCTGTTTTTT
many	TRBV9	NA	TRBJ2-1	CASSVEGTPKAEQFF	TGTGCCAGCAGCGTAGAGGGGACACCGAAGGCTGAGCAGTTCTTC
many	TRBV4-1	NA	TRBJ1-5	CASSPSLGGGSNQPQHF	TGCGCCAGCAGCCCCTCCCTTGGGGGAGGGAGCAATCAGCCCCAGCATTTT
few	TRBV11-3	NA	TRBJ2-1	CASSLGQQQFF	TGTGCCAGCAGCCTTGGACAGCAGCAGTTCTTC
NA	TRBV7-2	NA	TRBJ2-3	CASSFDVFGTDTQYF	TGTGCCAGCAGCTTCGACGTTTTTGGCACAGATACGCAGTATTTT
few	TRBV6-5	NA	TRBJ2-3	CASSSTSSPSTDTQYF	TGTGCCAGCAGTTCGACGTCTAGCCCCTCCACAGATACGCAGTATTTT
many	TRBV29-1	TRBD1	TRBJ1-2	CSVVGGESYGYTF	TGCAGCGTTGTAGGGGGCGAGAGCTATGGCTACACCTTC
many	TRBV7-3	NA	TRBJ2-1	CASSLRAEFYNEQFF	TGTGCCAGCAGCTTAAGGGCAGAGTTCTACAATGAGCAGTTCTTC
many	TRBV3-1	TRBD2	TRBJ2-1	CASSSSGGSNNEQFF	TGTGCCAGCAGTTCCAGCGGGGGCTCGAACAATGAGCAGTTCTTC
few	TRBV24-1	TRBD1	TRBJ2-1	CATATGAWGNEQFF	TGTGCCACCGCTACAGGGGCATGGGGGAATGAGCAGTTCTTC
many	TRBV4-3	NA	TRBJ2-5	CASSQDSTGTPETQYF	TGCGCCAGCAGCCAAGATTCAACGGGAACCCCAGAGACCCAGTACTTC
few	TRBV5-8	TRBD2	TRBJ2-4	CASSSSGRSAKNIQYF	TGTGCCAGCAGCTCTAGCGGGAGGTCAGCCAAAAACATTCAGTACTTC
few	TRBV10-2	NA	TRBJ1-2	CASTGFGQGDYGYTF	TGCGCCAGCACTGGGTTCGGGCAGGGTGACTATGGCTACACCTTC
many	TRBV6-2/TRBV6-3	TRBD1	TRBJ1-1	CASSYSTGAGNTEAFF	TGTGCCAGCAGTTACTCGACAGGGGCTGGGAACACTGAAGCTTTCTTT
NA	TRBV29-1	NA	TRBJ2-7	CSVEDFGYEQYF	TGCAGCGTTGAAGATTTCGGCTACGAGCAGTACTTC
NA	TRBV19	NA	TRBJ2-7	CASSDNRAGYEQYF	TGTGCCAGTAGTGACAACAGGGCTGGCTACGAGCAGTACTTC
few	TRBV28	NA	TRBJ2-5	CASSWGDETQYF	TGTGCCAGCAGTTGGGGGGACGAGACCCAGTACTTC
many	TRBV27	NA	TRBJ2-1	CASSFSGTDEQFF	TGTGCCAGCAGTTTTTCCGGGACTGATGAGCAGTTCTTC
many	TRBV29-1	NA	TRBJ2-5	CSVETAGETQYF	TGCAGCGTTGAAACCGCGGGGGAGACCCAGTACTTC
NA	TRBV7-2	TRBD1	TRBJ1-2	CASSSQGTGGGYTF	TGTGCCAGCAGCTCTCAGGGGACAGGGGGCGGCTACACCTTC
NA	TRBV20-1	NA	TRBJ2-5	CSARDTLPGKAQYF	TGCAGTGCTAGAGACACCCTCCCCGGGAAGGCCCAGTACTTC
NA	TRBV29-1	TRBD2	TRBJ2-7	CSVLKGGRATYEQYF	TGCAGCGTCTTGAAGGGCGGGAGGGCAACCTACGAGCAGTACTTC
few	TRBV6-1	TRBD2	TRBJ2-2	CASTIRGRANTGELFF	TGTGCCAGCACCATACGAGGGAGGGCGAACACCGGGGAGCTGTTTTTT
NA	TRBV29-1	NA	TRBJ2-1	CSVSRDLKYNEQFF	TGCAGCGTTTCGCGGGATCTAAAATACAATGAGCAGTTCTTC
many	TRBV7-9	TRBD2	TRBJ2-1	CASSLRDYSYNEQFF	TGTGCCAGCAGCCTCCGGGACTACTCCTACAATGAGCAGTTCTTC
NA	TRBV12-3/TRBV12-4	TRBD1	TRBJ2-7	CASSTGTGAVEQYF	TGTGCCAGCAGTACCGGGACAGGGGCTGTCGAGCAGTACTTC
NA	TRBV7-9	NA	TRBJ2-7	CASSLGEFGILYF	TGTGCCAGCAGCTTAGGTGAATTTGGGATTCTGTACTTC
NA	TRBV2	NA	TRBJ2-1	CASNLDRGQGEQFF	TGTGCCAGCAACCTGGACAGAGGGCAGGGTGAGCAGTTCTTC
few	TRBV4-1	NA	TRBJ1-5	CASSQGPSGYNQPQHF	TGCGCCAGCAGCCAAGGGCCCTCAGGGTACAATCAGCCCCAGCATTTT
few	TRBV10-3	NA	TRBJ2-1	CAISESTPSSYNEQFF	TGTGCCATCAGTGAGTCCACCCCGAGCTCCTACAATGAGCAGTTCTTC
NA	TRBV7-2	NA	TRBJ2-7	CASFERGGTYEQYF	TGTGCCAGCTTCGAAAGGGGGGGAACCTACGAGCAGTACTTC
many	TRBV20-1	NA	TRBJ2-5	CSARSVQATQETQYF	TGCAGTGCTAGGTCCGTCCAGGCAACCCAAGAGACCCAGTACTTC
NA	TRBV12-3/TRBV12-4	NA	TRBJ2-6	CASSLKPRIDSGANVLTF	TGTGCCAGCAGTTTAAAACCACGAATTGACTCTGGGGCCAACGTCCTGACTTTC
NA	TRBV7-9	TRBD1	TRBJ1-2	CASSSRDRGHGYTF	TGTGCCAGCAGCTCTAGGGACAGGGGACACGGCTACACCTTC
many	TRBV12-3/TRBV12-4	TRBD1	TRBJ2-7	CASSLRDRDEQYF	TGTGCCAGCAGTTTAAGGGACAGGGATGAGCAGTACTTC
few	TRBV30	NA	TRBJ2-2	CAWGVDTGELFF	TGTGCCTGGGGCGTCGACACCGGGGAGCTGTTTTTT
NA	TRBV20-1	TRBD2	TRBJ2-3	CSVSGLAGATDTQYF	TGCAGTGTTTCCGGACTAGCGGGGGCCACAGATACGCAGTATTTT
few	TRBV7-2	TRBD2	TRBJ2-1	CASTPWALAGGGIEQFF	TGTGCCAGCACCCCCTGGGCCTTAGCGGGAGGGGGGATTGAGCAGTTCTTC
few	TRBV7-9	NA	TRBJ2-5	CASSFSGRDGQETQYF	TGTGCCAGCAGCTTCTCTGGCCGGGATGGCCAAGAGACCCAGTACTTC
NA	TRBV29-1	NA	TRBJ1-1	CSVVLSEAFF	TGCAGCGTTGTCCTATCTGAAGCTTTCTTT
few	TRBV7-2	TRBD2	TRBJ2-7	CASSWTSGRALEQYF	TGTGCCAGCAGCTGGACTAGCGGGAGGGCCTTAGAGCAGTACTTC
few	TRBV12-3/TRBV12-4	TRBD1	TRBJ1-2	CASSQHIGQGGHGYTF	TGTGCCAGCAGTCAACATATCGGACAGGGAGGTCATGGCTACACCTTC
NA	TRBV12-3/TRBV12-4	NA	TRBJ2-1	CASMPGQGYNEQFF	TGTGCCAGCATGCCGGGACAAGGATACAATGAGCAGTTCTTC
few	TRBV3-1	NA	TRBJ2-7	CASSHPGQGREQYF	TGTGCCAGCAGCCACCCGGGACAAGGGAGGGAGCAGTACTTC
few	TRBV11-3	TRBD1	TRBJ2-2	CASSLETWTGNTGELFF	TGTGCCAGCAGCTTAGAGACCTGGACAGGGAACACCGGGGAGCTGTTTTTT
many	TRBV4-3	NA	TRBJ2-7	CASSQGHSGTYEQYF	TGCGCCAGCAGCCAAGGGCATAGCGGCACCTACGAGCAGTACTTC
many	TRBV20-1	NA	TRBJ2-1	CSARQGGRTYNEQFF	TGCAGTGCTAGACAGGGGGGACGTACCTACAATGAGCAGTTCTTC
NA	TRBV27	TRBD1	TRBJ2-7	CASSLPDRGRPYEQYF	TGTGCCAGCAGTTTACCTGACAGGGGGCGCCCCTACGAGCAGTACTTC
many	TRBV12-3/TRBV12-4	NA	TRBJ2-2	CASDSGTRATGELFF	TGTGCCAGTGACTCCGGGACCCGCGCCACCGGGGAGCTGTTTTTT